The source of this T cell receptor beta chain is a study of cytomegalovirus exposure and HLA in healthy donors. Study-wide findings and caveats: A reported reduction in N-insertions relative to the roughly 670-donor mean was seen in an Asian-associated ancestry cluster in a later analysis.

PCR used 60 Vbeta primers and 13 Jbeta primers. TCRdb keeps only in-frame clones here, not all; method: immunoSEQ multiplex PCR. This repertoire includes 150,000 to 200,000 clones. In the case of this clone: The target antigen is unknown.

Germline assignment: CDR1 SGHTS and CDR2 YDEGEE. CDR3 length: 14 residues. Trimming left V 3 bases short and J 6 bases short, with 16 bases between. The clonotype was recovered from a man aged 25 to 45 in good health and CMV-seronegative. The chain recombines TRBV5-8 with TRBJ2-7, with a possible D match to TRBD1 (5 bases). Sequenced material: PBMCs. The CDR3 is CASSSRMKGSEQYF. The CDR3 DNA reads TGTGCCAGCAGCTCCCGCATGAAGGGGTCCGAGCAGTACTTC.